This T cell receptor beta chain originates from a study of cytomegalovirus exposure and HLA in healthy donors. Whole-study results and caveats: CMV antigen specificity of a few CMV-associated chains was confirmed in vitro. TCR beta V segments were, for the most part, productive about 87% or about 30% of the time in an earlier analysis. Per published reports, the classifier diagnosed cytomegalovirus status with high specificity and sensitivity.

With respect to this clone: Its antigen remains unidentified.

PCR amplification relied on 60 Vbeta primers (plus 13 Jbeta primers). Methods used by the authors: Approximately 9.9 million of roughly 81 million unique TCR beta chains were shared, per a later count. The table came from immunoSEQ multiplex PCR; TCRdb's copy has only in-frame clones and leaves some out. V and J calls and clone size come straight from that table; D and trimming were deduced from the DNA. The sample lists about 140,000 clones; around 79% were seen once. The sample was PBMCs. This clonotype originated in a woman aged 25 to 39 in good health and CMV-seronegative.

CDR3 bases: TGTGCCAGCAGGGACAGAGTCGGGACTGGAAACACCATATATTTT. Translating it yields CASRDRVGTGNTIYF. This chain joins TRBV6-1 and TRBJ1-3, with D perhaps TRBD1 (6 bases). Trimming removed 6 bases from V and 2 bases from J, with 14 bases in between. Germline lookup yields CDR1 MNHNS and CDR2 SASEGT. This CDR3 contains 15 residues.